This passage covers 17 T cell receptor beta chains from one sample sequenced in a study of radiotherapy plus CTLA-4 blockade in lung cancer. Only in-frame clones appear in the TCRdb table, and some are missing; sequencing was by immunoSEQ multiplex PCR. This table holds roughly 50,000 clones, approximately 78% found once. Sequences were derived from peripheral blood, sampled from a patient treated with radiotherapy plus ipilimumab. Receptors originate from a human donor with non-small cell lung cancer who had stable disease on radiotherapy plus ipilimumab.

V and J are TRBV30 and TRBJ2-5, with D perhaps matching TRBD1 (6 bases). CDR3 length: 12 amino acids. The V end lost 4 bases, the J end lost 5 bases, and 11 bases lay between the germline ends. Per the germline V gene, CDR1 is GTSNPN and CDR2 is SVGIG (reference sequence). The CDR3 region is CAWIQGSETQYF. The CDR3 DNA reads TGTGCCTGGATACAGGGTTCGGAGACCCAGTACTTC.

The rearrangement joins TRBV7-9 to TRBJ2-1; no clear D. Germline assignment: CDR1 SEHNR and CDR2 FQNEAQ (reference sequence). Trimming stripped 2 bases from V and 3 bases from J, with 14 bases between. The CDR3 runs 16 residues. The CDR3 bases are TGTGCCAGCAGCTTATCCCTCTCCCTCAGCTACAATGAGCAGTTCTTC. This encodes CASSLSLSLSYNEQFF.

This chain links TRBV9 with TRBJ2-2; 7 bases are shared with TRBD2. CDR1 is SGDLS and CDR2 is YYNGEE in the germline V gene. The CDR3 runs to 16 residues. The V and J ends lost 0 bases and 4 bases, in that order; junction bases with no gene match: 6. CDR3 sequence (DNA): TGTGCCAGCAGCGTAGGCAATAGCGGGCCCACCGGGGAGCTGTTTTTT. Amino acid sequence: CASSVGNSGPTGELFF.

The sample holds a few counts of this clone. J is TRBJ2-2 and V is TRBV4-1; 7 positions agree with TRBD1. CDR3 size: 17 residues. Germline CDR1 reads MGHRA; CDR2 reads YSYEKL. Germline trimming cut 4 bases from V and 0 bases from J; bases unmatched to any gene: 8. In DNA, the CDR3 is TGCGCCAGCAGCCTGACCGGGACAGCGCCGAACACCGGGGAGCTGTTTTTT. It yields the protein CASSLTGTAPNTGELFF.

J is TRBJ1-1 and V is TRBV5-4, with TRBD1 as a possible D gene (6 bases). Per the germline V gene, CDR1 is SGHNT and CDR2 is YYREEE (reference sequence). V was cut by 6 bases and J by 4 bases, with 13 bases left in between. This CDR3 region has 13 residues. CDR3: CASTSQGVTEAFF. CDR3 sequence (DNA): TGTGCCAGCACCTCACAGGGAGTCACTGAAGCTTTCTTT.

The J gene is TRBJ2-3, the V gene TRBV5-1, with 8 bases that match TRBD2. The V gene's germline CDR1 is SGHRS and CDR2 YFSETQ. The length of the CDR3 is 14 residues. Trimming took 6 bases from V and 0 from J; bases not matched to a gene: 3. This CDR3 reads CASKGTSSTDTQYF. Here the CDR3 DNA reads TGCGCCAGCAAGGGGACTAGTAGCACAGATACGCAGTATTTT.

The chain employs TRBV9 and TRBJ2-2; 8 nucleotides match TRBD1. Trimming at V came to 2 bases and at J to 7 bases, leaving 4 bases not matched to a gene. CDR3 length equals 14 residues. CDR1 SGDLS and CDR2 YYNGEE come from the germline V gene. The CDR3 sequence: CASSVAGGHGELFF. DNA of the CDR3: TGTGCCAGCAGCGTGGCAGGGGGCCACGGGGAGCTGTTTTTT.

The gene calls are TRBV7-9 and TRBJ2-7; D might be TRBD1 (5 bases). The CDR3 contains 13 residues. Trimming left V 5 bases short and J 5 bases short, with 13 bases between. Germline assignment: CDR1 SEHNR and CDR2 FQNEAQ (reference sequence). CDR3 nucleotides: TGTGCCAGCAGCCCCCCCTTAGGGGACGAGCAGTACTTC. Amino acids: CASSPPLGDEQYF. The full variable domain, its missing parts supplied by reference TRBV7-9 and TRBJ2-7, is DTGVSQNPRHKITKRGQNVTFRCDPISEHNRLYWYRQTLGQGPEFLTYFQNEAQLEKSRLLSDRFSAERPKGSFSTLEIQRTEQGDSAMYLCASSPPLGDEQYFGPGTRLTVT.

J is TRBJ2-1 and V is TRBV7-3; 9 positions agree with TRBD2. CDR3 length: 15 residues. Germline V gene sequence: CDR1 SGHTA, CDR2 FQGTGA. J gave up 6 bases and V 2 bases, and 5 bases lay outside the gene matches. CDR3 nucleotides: TGTGCCAGCAGCTTATCGCCAGCGGGAGGCAATGAGCAGTTCTTC. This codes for CASSLSPAGGNEQFF.

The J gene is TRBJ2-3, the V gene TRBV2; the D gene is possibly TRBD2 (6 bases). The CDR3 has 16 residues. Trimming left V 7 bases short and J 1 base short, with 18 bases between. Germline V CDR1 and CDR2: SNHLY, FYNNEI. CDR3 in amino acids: CASTYRLEDRTDTQYF. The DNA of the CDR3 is TGTGCCAGCACTTATCGACTAGAAGATCGCACAGATACGCAGTATTTT.

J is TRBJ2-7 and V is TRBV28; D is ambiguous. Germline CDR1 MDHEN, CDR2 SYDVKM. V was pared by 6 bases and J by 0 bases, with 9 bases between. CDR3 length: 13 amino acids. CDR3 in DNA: TGTGCCAGCAGCCCGAAGAGCTCCTACGAGCAGTACTTC. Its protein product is CASSPKSSYEQYF. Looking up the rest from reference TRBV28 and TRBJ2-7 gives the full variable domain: DVKVTQSSRYLVKRTGEKVFLECVQDMDHENMFWYRQDPGLGLRLIYFSYDVKMKEKGDIPEGYSVSREKKERFSLILESASTNQTSMYLCASSPKSSYEQYFGPGTRLTVT.

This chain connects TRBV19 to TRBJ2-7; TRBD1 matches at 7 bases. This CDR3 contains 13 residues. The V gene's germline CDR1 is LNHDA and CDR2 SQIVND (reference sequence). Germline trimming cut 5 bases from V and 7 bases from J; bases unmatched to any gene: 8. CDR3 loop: CASSPWDSGEQYF. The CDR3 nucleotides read TGTGCCAGTAGTCCCTGGGACAGCGGTGAGCAGTACTTC.

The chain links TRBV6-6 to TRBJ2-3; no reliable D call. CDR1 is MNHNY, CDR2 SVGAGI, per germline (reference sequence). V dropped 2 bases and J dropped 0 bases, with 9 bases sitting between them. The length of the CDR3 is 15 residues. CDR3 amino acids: CASSYGDFSTDTQYF. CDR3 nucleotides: TGTGCCAGCAGTTACGGAGATTTTAGCACAGATACGCAGTATTTT.

The CDR3 DNA reads as TGTGCCACCGGACTAGCGACCTACAATGAGCAGTTCTTC. This gives the protein CATGLATYNEQFF. The chain employs TRBV11-2 and TRBJ2-1; 9 positions agree with TRBD2. This CDR3 has 13 residues. V lost 10 bases, J lost 2 bases, and 3 bases stayed unmatched. Germline V gives CDR1 SGHAT, CDR2 FQNNGV.

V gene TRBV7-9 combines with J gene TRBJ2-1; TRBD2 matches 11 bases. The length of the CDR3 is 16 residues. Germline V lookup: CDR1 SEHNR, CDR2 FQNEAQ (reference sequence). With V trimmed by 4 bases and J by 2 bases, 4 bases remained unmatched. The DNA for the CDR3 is TGTGCCAGCAGCTCACTTAGCGGGAGGGCCTACAATGAGCAGTTCTTC. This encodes CASSSLSGRAYNEQFF.

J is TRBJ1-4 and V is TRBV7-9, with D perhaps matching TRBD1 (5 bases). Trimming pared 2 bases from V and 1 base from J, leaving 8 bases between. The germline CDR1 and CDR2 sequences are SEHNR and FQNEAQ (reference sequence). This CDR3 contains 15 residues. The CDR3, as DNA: TGTGCCAGCAGCTTATCAACAGGAACTAATGAAAAACTGTTTTTT. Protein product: CASSLSTGTNEKLFF.

This CDR3 is CASSLVGQGTTGELFF. The CDR3 nucleotides are TGTGCCAGCAGCTTAGTAGGACAGGGGACCACCGGGGAGCTGTTTTTT. The chain employs TRBV11-2 and TRBJ2-2; 9 bases align to TRBD1. The ends lost 1 base at V and 4 bases at J; junction bases unmatched: 4. Germline values: CDR1 SGHAT, CDR2 FQNNGV. CDR3 length: 16 amino acids.